This entry features one T cell receptor (beta chain) sequence. Its specificity is unknown. PCR amplification relied on 60 Vbeta primers (plus 13 Jbeta primers). The repertoire was sequenced with immunoSEQ multiplex PCR; TCRdb's copy has only in-frame clones and lacks some. Here the sample spans 170,000 or so clones, 80% being singletons. The record originates from a study of cytomegalovirus exposure and HLA in healthy donors. Overall study results and limits: Researchers reported in a later analysis that common viral pathogens appeared linked to several top clusters.

Healthy bone marrow donors supplied every sample. Losses at the gene ends were 3 bases for V and 6 bases for J; bases not matched to a gene: 8. CDR3 length: 15 residues. Germline V gives CDR1 SNHLY, CDR2 FYNNEI. The sequencing sample was made of PBMCs. The chain uses TRBV2 and TRBJ2-4; 7 bases match TRBD2. This receptor was taken from a woman aged 50 to 60 in good health and CMV-seropositive. Written as DNA, the CDR3 is TGTGCCAGCAGTGATATTGGGACTATGGGAAACATTCAGTACTTC. Amino acid sequence: CASSDIGTMGNIQYF.